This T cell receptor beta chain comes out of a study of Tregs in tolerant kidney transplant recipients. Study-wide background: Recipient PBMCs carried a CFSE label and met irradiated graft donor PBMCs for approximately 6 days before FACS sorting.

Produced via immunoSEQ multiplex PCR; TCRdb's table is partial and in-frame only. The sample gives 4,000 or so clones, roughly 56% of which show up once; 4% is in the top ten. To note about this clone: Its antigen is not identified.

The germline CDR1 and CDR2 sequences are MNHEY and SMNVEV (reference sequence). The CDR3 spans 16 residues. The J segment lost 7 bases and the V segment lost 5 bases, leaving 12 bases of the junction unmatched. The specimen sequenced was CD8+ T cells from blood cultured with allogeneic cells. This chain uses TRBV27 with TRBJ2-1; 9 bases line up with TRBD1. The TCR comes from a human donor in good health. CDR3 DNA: TGTGCCAGCAGTCCATTCCCGGGACAGGGTATGAATGAGCAGTTCTTC. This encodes CASSPFPGQGMNEQFF.